These 10 T cell receptor beta chains were all obtained from the same sample, sequenced in a study of T cell changes during pregnancy in multiple sclerosis. The method was immunoSEQ multiplex PCR; TCRdb's version includes in-frame clones alone and lacks a portion of them. This sample has about 56,000 clones, with 88% found just once. Sequenced here: CD4+ T cells from peripheral blood mononuclear cells, sampled in the third trimester of pregnancy. These receptors were taken from a female donor with multiple sclerosis, enrolled in a pregnancy study.

This clone is a singleton in its sample. CDR3 amino acids: CASGLVLRDSNEQFF. The CDR3, as DNA: TGTGCTAGTGGTTTGGTACTACGGGACAGCAATGAGCAGTTCTTC. V and J are TRBV12-5 and TRBJ2-1, with TRBD1 matching 7 bases. In germline, CDR1 is LGHNT, CDR2 FRNRAP. V was pared by 0 bases and J by 6 bases, with 5 bases of the junction left unmatched. CDR3 length: 15 amino acids.

This clone was seen at least ten times. Other DNA sequences from this sample encode an identical CDR3 as well. This chain joins TRBV5-1 and TRBJ1-2; 7 bases are a match to TRBD1. The germline CDR1 and CDR2 sequences are SGHRS and YFSETQ. The CDR3 spans 14 residues. The ends lost 4 bases at V and 7 bases at J; junction bases unmatched: 10. CDR3 in amino acids: CASSPGQFRSGYTF. In DNA form, the CDR3 reads TGCGCCAGCAGCCCGGGACAGTTTAGAAGTGGCTACACCTTC.

V and J are TRBV4-1 and TRBJ2-3; 10 bases align to TRBD2. Germline loops: CDR1 MGHRA, CDR2 YSYEKL. The V segment lost 4 bases and the J segment 4 bases; nucleotides outside the gene matches: 5. This CDR3 is built from 15 residues. The DNA of the CDR3 is TGCGCCAGCAGCCTGGGACTAGCGTATGCAGATACGCAGTATTTT. Translated, it gives CASSLGLAYADTQYF.

This clone was seen once. The chain has TRBV6-5 and TRBJ2-5; 8 bases are a match to TRBD1. J lost 2 bases, V lost 0 bases, and 5 bases had no gene match. Per the germline V gene, CDR1 is MNHEY and CDR2 is SVGAGI. This CDR3 contains 16 residues. The CDR3 sequence: CASSYSTGAGQETQYF. The CDR3 DNA follows: TGTGCCAGCAGTTACTCGACAGGGGCCGGTCAAGAGACCCAGTACTTC.

This clone showed up just a few times. The chain recombines TRBV7-2 with TRBJ1-2, with 9 bases fitting TRBD1. Germline lookup yields CDR1 SGHTA and CDR2 FQGNSA. CDR3 length: 14 amino acids. V shed 7 bases and J 5 bases; nucleotides not matched to a gene: 8. Written as DNA, the CDR3 is TGTGCCAGCACCACTGGGACAGGGAGTTATGGCTACACCTTC. It translates to CASTTGTGSYGYTF.

The chain uses TRBV7-3 and TRBJ2-1, with a weak D call TRBD2 (6 bases). Germline CDR1 reads SGHTA; CDR2 reads FQGTGA. V lost 5 bases, J lost 1 base, and 12 bases lay in between. The CDR3 extends over 15 amino acids. CDR3 bases: TGTGCCAGCAGCCTCCAACGGGGGTCCTACAATGAGCAGTTCTTC. Its protein product is CASSLQRGSYNEQFF.

This clone turned up a few times. This CDR3 is CSVGQGGNTEAFF. DNA for the CDR3: TGCAGCGTTGGACAGGGAGGGAACACTGAAGCTTTCTTT. The chain is built from TRBV29-1 and TRBJ1-1, with TRBD1 identical over 7 bases. With V trimmed by 4 bases and J by 1 base, 3 bases remained unmatched. Germline V gene data show CDR1 as SQVTM and CDR2 as ANQGSEA. This CDR3 is 13 amino acids long.

This chain links TRBV29-1 with TRBJ2-1; 10 bases agree with TRBD2. The V gene end was trimmed by 0 bases and the J gene end by 7 bases; junction bases not matched to a gene: 6. Germline V gives CDR1 SQVTM, CDR2 ANQGSEA. This CDR3 comprises 15 residues. The CDR3 nucleotides read TGCAGCGTTGAAGATCGCACTAGCGGGAAGAATGAGCAGTTCTTC. Its translation is CSVEDRTSGKNEQFF.

To note about this clone: One end of the junction fails to match germline, which may point to a read error. The V and J genes are TRBV4-1 and TRBJ2-1, with 9 nucleotides matching TRBD2. The CDR3 has 19 amino acids. Looked up from germline, CDR1 is MGHRA and CDR2 is YSYEKL. As DNA, the CDR3 is TGCGCCAGCAGCAAAGAGGTACCGGTAGCGGGAGTCTCCTACAATGAGCAGTTCTTC. Amino acid sequence: CASSKEVPVAGVSYNEQFF.

V is TRBV5-1 and J is TRBJ2-5; 7 bases align to TRBD1. J was trimmed by 2 bases and V by 4 bases; bases with no gene match: 5. Germline loops: CDR1 SGHRS, CDR2 YFSETQ. The CDR3 runs to 14 residues. The CDR3 reads CASSVGTVQETQYF. The CDR3 DNA follows: TGCGCCAGCAGCGTGGGGACAGTTCAAGAGACCCAGTACTTC. The whole variable domain, filled in from reference TRBV5-1 and TRBJ2-5, reads KAGVTQTPRYLIKTRGQQVTLSCSPISGHRSVSWYQQTPGQGLQFLFEYFSETQRNKGNFPGRFSGRQFSNSRSEMNVSTLELGDSALYLCASSVGTVQETQYFGPGTRLLVL.